The 31 T cell receptor beta chains given below trace back to one sample, sequenced in a study of cytomegalovirus exposure and HLA in healthy donors. The PCR was carried out with 60 Vbeta primers and 13 Jbeta primers. The assay was immunoSEQ multiplex PCR, and TCRdb's table has in-frame clones only and misses some. In the table there are some 85,000 clones, about four fifths of which are singletons. Sequencing was carried out using PBMCs. The origin of the receptors is a man aged 18 to 29 in good health and CMV-seronegative.

This chain uses TRBV5-4 with TRBJ2-5; 11 bases align to TRBD2. The length of the CDR3 is 13 residues. The ends lost 9 bases at V and 9 bases at J; junction bases unmatched: 10. Germline loops: CDR1 SGHNT, CDR2 YYREEE (reference sequence). For the CDR3, the DNA is TGTGCCACCCAGGGACTAGCGGACCGCGCCCAGTACTTC. It yields the protein CATQGLADRAQYF.

The V and J genes are TRBV6-5 and TRBJ2-3; D may be TRBD2 (7 bases). The germline V gene encodes CDR1 MNHEY and CDR2 SVGAGI. The CDR3 is made up of 15 amino acids. Between the trimmed V and J ends, which lost 0 bases and 4 bases, there was a span of 11 bases. Here the CDR3 reads CASSYSRGGSDTQYF. Here the CDR3 DNA reads TGTGCCAGCAGTTACTCGAGGGGGGGCTCAGATACGCAGTATTTT.

The rearrangement uses TRBV15 and TRBJ2-3; 7 positions match TRBD2. The CDR3 loop spans 15 amino acids. Trimming cost V 1 base and J 3 bases; bases outside gene matches: 4. Germline CDR1 reads LNHNV; CDR2 reads YYDKDF (reference sequence). The CDR3 sequence is CATSRVAGATDTQYF. The CDR3 coding sequence is TGTGCCACCAGCAGAGTTGCGGGAGCGACAGATACGCAGTATTTT.

V gene TRBV28 combines with J gene TRBJ2-7, with TRBD2 matching 12 bases. The CDR3 length is 19 residues. The germline gives CDR1 MDHEN, CDR2 SYDVKM. Losses at the gene ends were 6 bases for V and 0 bases for J; bases not matched to a gene: 15. CDR3 coding DNA: TGTGCCAGCAGACCCCCGGGACTAGCGGGTATGAGGAGCTCCTACGAGCAGTACTTC. It encodes CASRPPGLAGMRSSYEQYF.

The rearrangement joins TRBV28 to TRBJ1-1, with TRBD1 matching 8 bases. Germline V gives CDR1 MDHEN, CDR2 SYDVKM. Unmatched junction bases numbered 8, after V lost 1 base and J lost 7 bases. CDR3 length equals 15 residues. This CDR3 is CASSLFRDRFIEAFF. CDR3 coding DNA: TGTGCCAGCAGTTTATTCCGGGACAGGTTTATTGAAGCTTTCTTT.

The chain uses TRBV28 and TRBJ1-2, with D unresolved. V dropped 3 bases and J dropped 1 base, with 6 bases sitting between them. Germline CDR1 MDHEN, CDR2 SYDVKM. The CDR3 is 13 residues long. The CDR3 DNA reads as TGTGCCAGCAGTTTTAACAGTAACTATGGCTACACCTTC. The encoded protein is CASSFNSNYGYTF.

This chain joins TRBV7-9 and TRBJ2-3, with 7 bases that match TRBD2. Germline V gene data show CDR1 as SEHNR and CDR2 as FQNEAQ (reference sequence). CDR3 length: 15 amino acids. V lost 0 bases to trimming and J lost 3 bases; unmatched junction nucleotides: 3. The CDR3 sequence: CASSLATSQTDTQYF. The CDR3 DNA follows: TGTGCCAGCAGCTTAGCGACTAGCCAAACAGATACGCAGTATTTT.

The V and J genes are TRBV7-9 and TRBJ1-4; D call uncertain. V dropped 1 base and J dropped 2 bases, with 8 bases sitting between them. This CDR3 region has 15 residues. Germline CDR1 is SEHNR and CDR2 is FQNEAQ (reference sequence). CDR3 DNA: TGTGCCAGCAGCTTAGAGAGGCAGACTAATGAAAAACTGTTTTTT. Amino acid sequence: CASSLERQTNEKLFF.

This chain connects TRBV4-3 to TRBJ2-7; 7 bases fit TRBD2. Germline assignment: CDR1 LGHNA and CDR2 YSLEER. V shed 7 bases, J shed 4 bases, and the junction held 13 bases outside the gene matches. The CDR3 is 15 residues long. This chain's CDR3 is CASTETVGGLYEQYF. CDR3 sequence (DNA): TGCGCCAGCACTGAGACCGTGGGAGGGCTTTACGAGCAGTACTTC.

DNA for the CDR3: TGTGCGACTCGTGATTCCTACGAGCAGTACTTC. Amino acid sequence: CATRDSYEQYF. V and J are TRBV2 and TRBJ2-7, with unresolved D. The CDR3 has 11 residues. The germline gives CDR1 SNHLY, CDR2 FYNNEI.

This chain uses TRBV5-1 with TRBJ2-5; TRBD2 aligns across 8 bases. The CDR3 is 13 amino acids. CDR1 is SGHRS and CDR2 is YFSETQ in the germline V gene. V shed 4 bases and J 5 bases; nucleotides not matched to a gene: 4. The CDR3 spells CASSPGLGETQYF. CDR3 nucleotides: TGCGCCAGCAGCCCGGGACTAGGGGAGACCCAGTACTTC.

This chain joins TRBV19 and TRBJ2-3, with D perhaps matching TRBD1 (5 bases). Germline loops: CDR1 LNHDA, CDR2 SQIVND (reference sequence). The CDR3 is 15 amino acids. V was cut by 1 base and J by 2 bases, with 10 bases left in between. The CDR3 sequence: CASSIGDSFTDTQYF. The CDR3 DNA reads TGTGCCAGTAGTATAGGCGACAGCTTCACAGATACGCAGTATTTT.

The chain has TRBV25-1 and TRBJ1-1, with D tentatively TRBD1 (6 bases). The CDR3 has 15 amino acids. V lost 2 bases and J lost 1, with 11 bases in between. CDR1 and CDR2 from the germline V gene are MGHDK and SYGVNS. The CDR3 DNA is TGTGCCAGCAGTGAACACAGGGATTGGAACACTGAAGCTTTCTTT. The encoded protein is CASSEHRDWNTEAFF.

The CDR3, as DNA: TGTGCCAGCAGTACTGCGGTCGAGCAGTACTTC. Protein product: CASSTAVEQYF. The gene calls are TRBV2 and TRBJ2-7, with D hard to call. Germline V gives CDR1 SNHLY, CDR2 FYNNEI. V was pared by 5 bases and J by 6 bases, with 8 bases between. The CDR3 runs 11 residues.

The chain links TRBV28 to TRBJ2-2; 9 nucleotides align to TRBD1. From germline, CDR1 is MDHEN and CDR2 SYDVKM. V gave up 7 bases and J gave up 6 bases; unmatched junction bases: 6. The CDR3 length is 14 residues. This chain's CDR3 is CASKGQGVPGELFF. The CDR3 bases are TGTGCCAGCAAGGGACAGGGTGTACCCGGGGAGCTGTTTTTT. Full variable domain (rest looked up from reference TRBV28 and TRBJ2-2): DVKVTQSSRYLVKRTGEKVFLECVQDMDHENMFWYRQDPGLGLRLIYFSYDVKMKEKGDIPEGYSVSREKKERFSLILESASTNQTSMYLCASKGQGVPGELFFGEGSRLTVL.

V is TRBV5-4 and J is TRBJ2-4; 10 nucleotides align to TRBD1. V lost 4 bases and J lost 2; bases outside the gene matches: 9. Germline loops: CDR1 SGHNT, CDR2 YYREEE (reference sequence). The CDR3 sequence is 17 residues long. The CDR3 loop is CASSAGTGVGSKNIQYF. The CDR3, as DNA: TGTGCCAGCAGCGCAGGGACAGGGGTAGGTTCCAAAAACATTCAGTACTTC.

The V and J genes are TRBV5-1 and TRBJ2-1; maybe TRBD1 (5 bases). Per germline, CDR1 SGHRS and CDR2 YFSETQ. V shed 2 bases and J shed 11 bases, with 17 bases lying between them. The length of the CDR3 is 14 residues. The CDR3 here is CASSLGSGPDQQFF. The CDR3 bases are TGCGCCAGCAGCTTAGGGTCAGGGCCTGATCAGCAGTTCTTC.

The genes are TRBV28 and TRBJ1-2, with D possibly TRBD1 on 6 matching bases. V lost 1 base and J 7 bases, leaving 10 bases between the germline ends. The germline V gene has CDR1 MDHEN and CDR2 SYDVKM. The CDR3 runs 13 residues. This chain's CDR3 is CASSLSGAVGYTF. The DNA of the CDR3 is TGTGCCAGCAGTTTATCAGGGGCGGTTGGCTACACCTTC.

The chain joins TRBV5-8 to TRBJ2-3; unclear D gene. Trimming took off 2 bases at V and 2 bases at J, with 3 bases between the two ends. Germline V gives CDR1 SGHTS, CDR2 YDEGEE. The CDR3 is 12 amino acids. CDR3 nucleotides: TGTGCCAGCAGCTTCATCACAGATACGCAGTATTTT. Its translation: CASSFITDTQYF.

This clone occurred once. V is TRBV28 and J is TRBJ1-3; 11 bases map to TRBD1. Germline assignment: CDR1 MDHEN and CDR2 SYDVKM. The V segment lost 6 bases and the J segment 3 bases; nucleotides outside the gene matches: 4. The CDR3 consists of 15 residues. CDR3 sequence (DNA): TGTGCCAGCAGCTGGGACAGGGGGGTTGGAAACACCATATATTTT. As protein: CASSWDRGVGNTIYF.

This clone showed up just a few times. The chain links TRBV4-3 to TRBJ1-1; TRBD1 might be the D (5 bases). V was clipped by 0 bases and J by 6 bases, with 11 bases between them. CDR1 is LGHNA and CDR2 is YSLEER in the germline V gene. The CDR3 totals 14 residues. In nucleotides, the CDR3 is TGCGCCAGCAGCCAAGACACGGGAGGGGCTGAAGCTTTCTTT. Amino acid sequence: CASSQDTGGAEAFF.

The V gene is TRBV28, the J gene TRBJ1-2; D is undetermined. V lost 3 bases, J lost 12 bases, and 14 bases lay in between. The CDR3 sequence is 12 residues long. Germline lookup yields CDR1 MDHEN and CDR2 SYDVKM. DNA for the CDR3: TGTGCCAGCAGTTTCGGTCGCGGCGGAGACACCTTC. This gives the protein CASSFGRGGDTF.

This clone was seen once. The V gene is TRBV6-1, the J gene TRBJ2-7; 10 nucleotides line up with TRBD1. The CDR3 runs 13 residues. Trimming took 8 bases from V and 2 from J; bases not matched to a gene: 3. Germline-derived CDR1 and CDR2 are MNHNS and SASEGT. The CDR3 DNA sequence: TGTGCCAGCGGGGGGACAGGGGCCTACGAGCAGTACTTC. Protein product: CASGGTGAYEQYF.

The chain is built from TRBV9 and TRBJ1-1, with 7 bases matching TRBD1. Trimming took 3 bases from V and 6 from J; bases not matched to a gene: 8. This CDR3 has 14 amino acids. Germline CDR1 reads SGDLS; CDR2 reads YYNGEE. The CDR3 reads CASSGQTGQSEAFF. The CDR3, as DNA: TGTGCCAGCAGCGGACAAACGGGACAGTCTGAAGCTTTCTTT.

The rearrangement joins TRBV18 to TRBJ1-1; no clear D gene. The CDR3 totals 16 residues. The ends were cut back, 3 bases at V and 0 bases at J, with 14 bases in the middle. Germline V lookup: CDR1 KGHSH, CDR2 LQKENI. CDR3 in amino acids: CASSPPGVPLNTEAFF. The CDR3, as DNA: TGTGCCAGCTCACCTCCCGGGGTTCCTTTGAACACTGAAGCTTTCTTT.

The rearrangement joins TRBV25-1 to TRBJ2-1, with no clear D. The CDR3 loop spans 13 amino acids. V was shortened by 3 bases and J by 4 bases, with 7 bases between the two germline ends. Germline CDR1 MGHDK, CDR2 SYGVNS. The DNA for the CDR3 is TGTGCCAGCAGTGAGCCCGGGTACAATGAGCAGTTCTTC. It codes for CASSEPGYNEQFF. Combining the CDR3 with reference TRBV25-1 and TRBJ2-1 gives the whole variable domain EADIYQTPRYLVIGTGKKITLECSQTMGHDKMYWYQQDPGMELHLIHYSYGVNSTEKGDLSSESTVSRIRTEHFPLTLESARPSHTSQYLCASSEPGYNEQFFGPGTRLTVL.

The rearrangement uses TRBV9 and TRBJ1-1; D ambiguous. Germline CDR1 and CDR2: SGDLS and YYNGEE. V lost 0 bases and J 0 bases, leaving 9 bases between the germline ends. The CDR3 sequence is 15 residues long. DNA for the CDR3: TGTGCCAGCAGCGTAGGAGGCGGTTTGAACACTGAAGCTTTCTTT. It is translated as CASSVGGGLNTEAFF. Full variable domain (remainder filled in from reference TRBV9 and TRBJ1-1): DSGVTQTPKHLITATGQRVTLRCSPRSGDLSVYWYQQSLDQGLQFLIQYYNGEERAKGNILERFSAQQFPDLHSELNLSSLELGDSALYFCASSVGGGLNTEAFFGQGTRLTVV.

J is TRBJ2-7 and V is TRBV27, with D perhaps TRBD1 (5 bases). CDR3 length: 14 amino acids. Germline V gene sequence: CDR1 MNHEY, CDR2 SMNVEV (reference sequence). V was cut by 5 bases and J by 4 bases, with 15 bases left in between. CDR3 protein: CASSAQGFGYEQYF. The CDR3 region has the DNA TGTGCCAGCAGTGCGCAGGGTTTTGGGTACGAGCAGTACTTC.

The gene calls are TRBV18 and TRBJ1-5, with TRBD1 matching over 11 bases. From germline, CDR1 is KGHSH and CDR2 LQKENI. V shed 6 bases and J 7 bases; nucleotides not matched to a gene: 11. The CDR3 contains 16 residues. CDR3 nucleotides: TGTGCCAGCTCCCCAAGGGGACAGGGGGTGCGCCAGCCCCAGCATTTT. Translating it yields CASSPRGQGVRQPQHF.

This clone came up a few times. Other DNA sequences in the same sample also yield this CDR3. V usage is TRBV6-5 and J usage is TRBJ1-5; D unclear. Germline CDR1 MNHEY, CDR2 SVGAGI. Trimming shortened V by 6 bases and J by 0 bases, and 12 bases separated the two germline ends. The CDR3 is 15 amino acids. The CDR3 region has the DNA TGTGCCAGCAGGATTAGGGAGTATAGCAATCAGCCCCAGCATTTT. Residues: CASRIREYSNQPQHF.

The chain recombines TRBV28 with TRBJ1-5; 10 bases are shared with TRBD1. Germline CDR1 is MDHEN and CDR2 is SYDVKM. This CDR3 is built from 20 residues. The J segment lost 6 bases and the V segment lost 4 bases, leaving 21 bases of the junction unmatched. As DNA, the CDR3 is TGTGCCAGCAGTTCCCTCAACCGGGACAGGGGACGGTTTGGCAGTCAGCCCCAGCATTTT. This translates into CASSSLNRDRGRFGSQPQHF.